This is a list of T cell receptor beta chains from one sample in a study of T cells after yellow fever vaccination. One entry per CDR3 protein results from TCRdb running MiXCR on the 5' RACE reads. The table includes hundreds of thousands of distinct CDR3 sequences, 12% detected once. The source material was PBMCs, sampled on the day of the yellow fever booster vaccination. These receptors originate from a man younger than 40 who received the YFV17D yellow fever vaccine. Both conserved end residues are part of each CDR3. Fields, in order: D gene, V gene, clone size, J gene, CDR3 DNA, CDR3 protein. The D gene is left open where the match is weak. The size entry is marked missing in some rows and otherwise reads once, few, many or a size class.

d_gene: NA
v_gene: TRBV12-3/TRBV12-4
abundance: many
j_gene: TRBJ2-7
CDR3nt: TGTGCCAGCAGTCGACAAGGAGGTTCCTACGAGCAGTACTTC
CDR3aa: CASSRQGGSYEQYF

d_gene: NA
v_gene: TRBV6-5
abundance: NA
j_gene: TRBJ1-4
CDR3nt: TGTGCCAGCGGGGATGAAAAACTGTTTTTT
CDR3aa: CASGDEKLFF

d_gene: TRBD2
v_gene: TRBV19
abundance: NA
j_gene: TRBJ2-1
CDR3nt: TGTGCCAGTAGTAGAAGCGGGAACTACAATGAGCAGTTCTTC
CDR3aa: CASSRSGNYNEQFF

d_gene: NA
v_gene: TRBV28
abundance: NA
j_gene: TRBJ1-5
CDR3nt: TGTGCCAGCAGCTTCCCCGGGGGTCACAATCAGCCCCAGCATTTT
CDR3aa: CASSFPGGHNQPQHF

d_gene: NA
v_gene: TRBV12-3/TRBV12-4
abundance: NA
j_gene: TRBJ2-7
CDR3nt: TGTGCCAGCAGTATACCTAGGATCTCCTACGAGCAGTACTTC
CDR3aa: CASSIPRISYEQYF

d_gene: NA
v_gene: TRBV5-4
abundance: few
j_gene: TRBJ1-1
CDR3nt: TGTGCCAGCAGCACACAGGGATCTGAAGCTTTCTTT
CDR3aa: CASSTQGSEAFF

d_gene: NA
v_gene: TRBV20-1
abundance: NA
j_gene: TRBJ2-3
CDR3nt: TGCAGTGCTAGTTTGAGCACAGATACGCAGTATTTT
CDR3aa: CSASLSTDTQYF

d_gene: TRBD2
v_gene: TRBV7-2
abundance: NA
j_gene: TRBJ2-7
CDR3nt: TGTGCCAGCAGCTCGACTAGCGGGAGGCCGGGGGAGCAGTACTTC
CDR3aa: CASSSTSGRPGEQYF

d_gene: TRBD1
v_gene: TRBV7-8
abundance: NA
j_gene: TRBJ2-7
CDR3nt: TGTGCCAGCAGCAAACAGACAGGGGGGACGCAGTACTTC
CDR3aa: CASSKQTGGTQYF

d_gene: NA
v_gene: TRBV3-1
abundance: NA
j_gene: TRBJ2-1
CDR3nt: TGTGCCAGCAGCCAAGATCGAATATATGAGCAGTTCTTC
CDR3aa: CASSQDRIYEQFF

d_gene: NA
v_gene: TRBV5-1
abundance: few
j_gene: TRBJ2-5
CDR3nt: TGCGCCAGCAGCTTGGACGGCGCGCAGTGGGAGACCCAGTACTTC
CDR3aa: CASSLDGAQWETQYF

d_gene: TRBD2
v_gene: TRBV7-9
abundance: few
j_gene: TRBJ2-2
CDR3nt: TGTGCCAGCAGCTACCAACCGGGACTAGCGGATACCGGGGAGCTGTTTTTT
CDR3aa: CASSYQPGLADTGELFF

d_gene: NA
v_gene: TRBV12-3/TRBV12-4
abundance: few
j_gene: TRBJ2-4
CDR3nt: TGTGCCAGCAGCGCTCCCACTTCGGTCAAAAACATTCAGTACTTC
CDR3aa: CASSAPTSVKNIQYF

d_gene: TRBD1
v_gene: TRBV28
abundance: NA
j_gene: TRBJ2-5
CDR3nt: TGTGCCAGCAGTTTAACAACGCGTACCCGAGACAGGGTACAAGAGACCCAGTACTTC
CDR3aa: CASSLTTRTRDRVQETQYF

d_gene: NA
v_gene: TRBV29-1
abundance: few
j_gene: TRBJ1-2
CDR3nt: TGCAGCGTCTCCCAGGATCTTAACTATGGCTACACCTTC
CDR3aa: CSVSQDLNYGYTF

d_gene: TRBD1
v_gene: TRBV2
abundance: NA
j_gene: TRBJ1-1
CDR3nt: TGTGCCAGCACCCTAGGATGGGACAGGGGGGGGAACACTGAAGCTTTCTTT
CDR3aa: CASTLGWDRGGNTEAFF

d_gene: NA
v_gene: TRBV6-1
abundance: NA
j_gene: TRBJ1-1
CDR3nt: TGTGCCAGCGTAGGGCCGATTTGGTTGAGGACTGAAGCTTTCTTT
CDR3aa: CASVGPIWLRTEAFF